This T cell receptor (beta chain) was sequenced during a study of T cell responses to AZD1222 COVID-19 vaccine. The repertoire was sequenced with immunoSEQ multiplex PCR; TCRdb's copy has only in-frame clones and lacks some. Among roughly 150,000 clones listed, 87% were seen once. Per germline, CDR1 MNHEY and CDR2 SMNVEV (reference sequence). CDR3 length: 14 amino acids. Here the sequenced sample was peripheral blood, taken 28 days after the second AZD1222 dose. The source of this sequence is an adult who received the AZD1222 COVID-19 vaccine. The V and J genes are TRBV27 and TRBJ2-7; weak D call: TRBD2 (6 bases). The CDR3 DNA reads TGTGCGTGGGAGGAGGGCGGGTCCCCCGGCGAGCAGTACTTC. It translates to CAWEEGGSPGEQYF.